The 9 T cell receptor beta chains given below trace back to one sample, sequenced in a study of control samples from healthy donors and cancer patients (TCRdb year 2020). The library was produced with the immunoSEQ multiplex PCR assay. TCRdb took over this immuneACCESS table, retaining in-frame rearrangements with V and J assigned. Such tables are incomplete; in checked studies, under half of the missing clones stem from an unresolved V gene, and the remainder is unexplained. The sample table lists under 80,000 clones, 93% of them with a count of one. The ten largest clones add up to around 1.3% of the sample. Sequencing was done on a sample of PBMCs. These receptors all come from a woman aged 40 to 55 with lung cancer.

The CDR3 DNA reads TGTGCCAGTAGCCAGGGTTACGAGCAGTACTTC. It codes for CASSQGYEQYF. This chain joins TRBV19 and TRBJ2-7; a weak D match, TRBD1 (5 bases). This CDR3 contains 11 residues. The germline V gene encodes CDR1 LNHDA and CDR2 SQIVND (reference sequence). Trimming took 6 bases from V and 4 from J, leaving 7 bases between them.

V usage is TRBV6-5 and J usage is TRBJ1-5; possible D gene TRBD1, 5 bases. The CDR3 sequence is 11 residues long. Trimming removed 8 bases from V and 4 bases from J, with 6 bases in between. From germline, CDR1 is MNHEY and CDR2 SVGAGI. The CDR3 sequence: CASRGNQPQHF. Written as DNA, the CDR3 is TGTGCCAGCCGGGGGAATCAGCCCCAGCATTTT.

The chain joins TRBV28 to TRBJ2-3, with D unresolved. V was shortened by 1 base and J by 0 bases, with 8 bases between the two germline ends. Germline V CDR1 and CDR2: MDHEN, SYDVKM. This CDR3 is 15 amino acids long. CDR3 sequence reads: CASSLFPPSTDTQYF. DNA of the CDR3: TGTGCCAGCAGTTTATTTCCACCTAGCACAGATACGCAGTATTTT.

This chain connects TRBV3-1 (or the pseudogene TRBV3-2) to TRBJ1-3; TRBD1 matches at 7 bases. This CDR3 spans 16 amino acids. J lost 3 bases, V lost 4 bases, and 9 bases had no gene match. The V gene's germline CDR1 is LGHDT and CDR2 YNNKEL (reference sequence). CDR3 region: CASSPSTGVRGNTIYF. The CDR3 nucleotides read TGTGCCAGCAGCCCCTCTACAGGGGTACGTGGAAACACCATATATTTT.

V and J are TRBV7-3 and TRBJ2-2; D remains unclear. Germline V gene lookup returns CDR1 SGHTA and CDR2 FQGTGA. The ends were cut back, 2 bases at V and 4 bases at J, with 5 bases in the middle. The CDR3 is made up of 13 amino acids. The CDR3 spells CASSLGGTGELFF. The CDR3 DNA follows: TGTGCCAGCAGCTTAGGTGGCACCGGGGAGCTGTTTTTT.

The chain employs TRBV28 and TRBJ1-2; D gene unclear. The V gene's germline CDR1 is MDHEN and CDR2 SYDVKM. The V end lost 3 bases, the J end lost 6 bases, and 5 bases lay between the germline ends. CDR3 size: 11 residues. For the CDR3, the DNA is TGTGCCAGCAGTTTGGCAGATGGCTACACCTTC. This encodes CASSLADGYTF.

V gene TRBV7-6 combines with J gene TRBJ1-5; no reliable D call. The germline CDR1 and CDR2 sequences are SGHVS and FNYEAQ. CDR3 size: 14 residues. Trimming stripped 6 bases from V and 2 bases from J, with 11 bases between. The CDR3 reads CASSPEIGNQPQHF. The CDR3 DNA reads as TGTGCCAGCAGTCCAGAGATTGGCAATCAGCCCCAGCATTTT.

The gene calls are TRBV5-1 and TRBJ2-1; D remains ambiguous. Germline V lookup: CDR1 SGHRS, CDR2 YFSETQ. V lost 0 bases and J lost 10, with 20 bases in between. The CDR3 contains 16 residues. CDR3 DNA: TGCGCCAGCAGCTTGGCCAACAGCCCGAGCCTCATCGAGCAGTTCTTC. This codes for CASSLANSPSLIEQFF.

J is TRBJ2-3 and V is TRBV9; no firm D call. This CDR3 is 13 amino acids long. Trimming cost V 0 bases and J 4 bases, with 6 bases left between them. CDR1 and CDR2 (germline): SGDLS, YYNGEE. The CDR3, as DNA: TGTGCCAGCAGCGTAGCTCCGGCAGATACGCAGTATTTT. Translated, it gives CASSVAPADTQYF.